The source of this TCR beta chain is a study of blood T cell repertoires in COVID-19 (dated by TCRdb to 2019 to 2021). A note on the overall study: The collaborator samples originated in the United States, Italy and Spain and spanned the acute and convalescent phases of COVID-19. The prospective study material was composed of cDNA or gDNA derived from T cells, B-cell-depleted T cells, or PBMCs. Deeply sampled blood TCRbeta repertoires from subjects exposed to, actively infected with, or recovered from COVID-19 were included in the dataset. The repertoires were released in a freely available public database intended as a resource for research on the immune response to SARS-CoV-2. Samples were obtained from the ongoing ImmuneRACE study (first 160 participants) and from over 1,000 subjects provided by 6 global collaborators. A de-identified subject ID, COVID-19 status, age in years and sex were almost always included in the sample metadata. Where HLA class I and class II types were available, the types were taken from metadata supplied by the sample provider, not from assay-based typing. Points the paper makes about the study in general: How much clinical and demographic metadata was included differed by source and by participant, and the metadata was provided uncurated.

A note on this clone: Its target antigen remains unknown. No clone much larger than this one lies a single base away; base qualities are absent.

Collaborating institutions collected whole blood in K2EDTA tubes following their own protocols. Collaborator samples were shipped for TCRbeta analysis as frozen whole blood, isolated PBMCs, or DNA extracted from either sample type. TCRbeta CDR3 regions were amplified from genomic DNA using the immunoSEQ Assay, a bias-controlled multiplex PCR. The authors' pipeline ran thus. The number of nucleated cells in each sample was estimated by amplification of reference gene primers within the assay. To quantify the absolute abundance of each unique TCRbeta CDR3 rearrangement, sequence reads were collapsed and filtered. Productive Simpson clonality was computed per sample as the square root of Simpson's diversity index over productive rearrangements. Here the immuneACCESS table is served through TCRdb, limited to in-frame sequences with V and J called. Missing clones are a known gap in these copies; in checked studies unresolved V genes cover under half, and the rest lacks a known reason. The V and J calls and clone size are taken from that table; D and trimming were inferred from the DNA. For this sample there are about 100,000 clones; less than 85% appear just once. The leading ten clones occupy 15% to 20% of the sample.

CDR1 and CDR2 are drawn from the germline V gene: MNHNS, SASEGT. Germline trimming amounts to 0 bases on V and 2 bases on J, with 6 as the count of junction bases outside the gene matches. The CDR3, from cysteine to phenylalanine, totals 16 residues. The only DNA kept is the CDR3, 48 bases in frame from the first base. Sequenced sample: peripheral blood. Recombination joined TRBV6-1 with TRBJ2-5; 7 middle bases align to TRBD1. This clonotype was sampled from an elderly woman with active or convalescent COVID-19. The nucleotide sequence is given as TGTGCCAGCAGTGAAGCATGGGACAGCGGACAAGAGACCCAGTACTTC. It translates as CASSEAWDSGQETQYF.